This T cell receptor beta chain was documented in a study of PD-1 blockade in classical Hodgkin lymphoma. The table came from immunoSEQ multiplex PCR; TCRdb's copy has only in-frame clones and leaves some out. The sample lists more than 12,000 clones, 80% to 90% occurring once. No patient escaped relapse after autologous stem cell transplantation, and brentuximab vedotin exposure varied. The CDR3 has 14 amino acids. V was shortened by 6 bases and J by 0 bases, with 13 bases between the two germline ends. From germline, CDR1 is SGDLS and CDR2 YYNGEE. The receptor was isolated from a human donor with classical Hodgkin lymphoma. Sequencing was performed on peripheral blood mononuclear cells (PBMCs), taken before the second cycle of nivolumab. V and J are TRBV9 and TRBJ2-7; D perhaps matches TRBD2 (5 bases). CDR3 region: CASNPLGASYEQYF. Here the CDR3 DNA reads TGTGCCAGCAACCCTTTGGGAGCCTCCTACGAGCAGTACTTC. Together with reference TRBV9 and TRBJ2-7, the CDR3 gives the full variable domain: DSGVTQTPKHLITATGQRVTLRCSPRSGDLSVYWYQQSLDQGLQFLIQYYNGEERAKGNILERFSAQQFPDLHSELNLSSLELGDSALYFCASNPLGASYEQYFGPGTRLTVT.